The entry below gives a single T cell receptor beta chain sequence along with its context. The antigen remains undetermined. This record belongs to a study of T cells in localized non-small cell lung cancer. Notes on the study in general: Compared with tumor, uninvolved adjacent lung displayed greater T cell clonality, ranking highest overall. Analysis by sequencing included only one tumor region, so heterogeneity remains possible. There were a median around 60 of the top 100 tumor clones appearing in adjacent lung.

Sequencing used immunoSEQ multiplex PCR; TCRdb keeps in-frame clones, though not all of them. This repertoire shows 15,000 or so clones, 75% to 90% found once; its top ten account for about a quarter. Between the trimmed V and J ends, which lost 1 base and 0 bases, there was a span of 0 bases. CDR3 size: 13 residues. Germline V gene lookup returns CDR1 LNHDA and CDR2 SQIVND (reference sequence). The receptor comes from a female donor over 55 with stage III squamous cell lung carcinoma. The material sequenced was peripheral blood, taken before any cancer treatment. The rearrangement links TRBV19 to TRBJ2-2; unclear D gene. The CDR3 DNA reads TGTGCCAGTAGTATAGCGAACACCGGGGAGCTGTTTTTT. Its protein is CASSIANTGELFF.